These 24 T cell receptor beta chains were all obtained from the same sample, sequenced in a study of T cells in Graves' hyperthyroidism and ophthalmopathy. The CDR3 regions of TCR beta were amplified from RNA transcripts. Primed by the HTBI set, a first-round RT-PCR was run on the TCR CDR3. TCRdb re-called the multiplex PCR reads with MiXCR, one entry per CDR3 protein. The sample records some 250,000 distinct CDR3 sequences, roughly 14% being singletons. Sequenced material: blood. The origin of the receptors is a woman aged 40 to 50 with Graves' hyperthyroidism that later progressed to Graves' ophthalmopathy.

This clonotype was counted many times. The chain combines TRBV24-1 with TRBJ2-1; D is tentatively TRBD1 or TRBD2 (6 bases each). CDR3 size: 16 residues. Trimming stripped 5 bases from V and 0 bases from J, with 13 bases between. The germline V gene has CDR1 KGHDR and CDR2 SFDVKD. Here the CDR3 reads CATSGGAVSSYNEQFF. The CDR3, as DNA: TGTGCCACCAGTGGGGGGGCGGTGTCCTCCTACAATGAGCAGTTCTTC.

This clonotype was seen a single time. The V gene is TRBV12-3 or TRBV12-4, the J gene TRBJ1-1, with D uncertain. The CDR3 is 12 amino acids. Trimming took off 3 bases at V and 3 bases at J, with 5 bases between the two ends. CDR3 sequence reads: CASSFLDTEAFF. For the CDR3, the DNA is TGTGCCAGCAGTTTCTTGGACACTGAAGCTTTCTTT.

This clonotype was seen a few times. The genes are TRBV14 and TRBJ1-5; no reliable D call. Germline CDR1 is SGHDN and CDR2 is FVKESK. This CDR3 contains 13 residues. The V gene lost 0 bases and the J gene lost 11 bases, with 11 bases spanning the gap. CDR3 DNA sequence: TGTGCCAGCAGCCAAGATCTGTGGTCAACCCAGCATTTT. Translating gives CASSQDLWSTQHF.

This clonotype was seen ten or more times. This chain joins TRBV7-3 and TRBJ2-2, with 8 bases that match TRBD2. From germline, CDR1 is SGHTA and CDR2 FQGTGA. CDR3 length: 16 residues. With V trimmed by 5 bases and J by 6 bases, 11 bases remained unmatched. The CDR3 nucleotides read TGTGCCAGCAGCCCTAGAGGGCGGGAGGAATCCGGGGAGCTGTTTTTT. Amino acids: CASSPRGREESGELFF.

This clonotype was observed many times. V is TRBV27 and J is TRBJ2-3; D is perhaps TRBD1 or TRBD2 (6 bases each). The CDR3 loop spans 16 amino acids. The V gene's germline CDR1 is MNHEY and CDR2 SMNVEV (reference sequence). Trimming shortened V by 6 bases and J by 5 bases, and 21 bases separated the two germline ends. CDR3 loop: CASSRRGAYGGDTQYF. The CDR3 DNA reads TGTGCCAGCAGCAGAAGGGGGGCCTACGGGGGAGATACGCAGTATTTT.

The sample holds many counts of this clonotype. The V gene is TRBV4-1, the J gene TRBJ2-7; 8 bases fit TRBD2. The CDR3 spans 15 residues. Germline loops: CDR1 MGHRA, CDR2 YSYEKL. Losses at the gene ends were 5 bases for V and 3 bases for J; bases not matched to a gene: 9. CDR3 in amino acids: CASSEAPTSVYEQYF. The CDR3 DNA sequence: TGCGCCAGCAGCGAAGCCCCGACTAGCGTCTACGAGCAGTACTTC.

This clonotype was counted many times. The gene calls are TRBV12-3 or TRBV12-4 and TRBJ2-3; possible D gene TRBD1, 8 bases. The CDR3 covers 16 residues. V was pared by 2 bases and J by 3 bases, with 15 bases between. CDR3 in DNA: TGTGCCAGCAGTTTAAATGGACAGGGAGGGACAGATACGCAGTATTTT. Amino acids: CASSLNGQGGTDTQYF.

This clonotype was observed at least ten times. The chain links TRBV20-1 to TRBJ2-5, with TRBD2 matching 9 bases. CDR3 length equals 12 residues. The J segment lost 5 bases and the V segment lost 7 bases, leaving 5 bases of the junction unmatched. Germline values: CDR1 DFQATT, CDR2 SNEGSKA (reference sequence). The CDR3 nucleotides read TGCAGTGTCGCTAGCGGGACTGAGACCCAGTACTTC. Encoded protein: CSVASGTETQYF.

The chain employs TRBV7-9 and TRBJ1-1; D is perhaps TRBD1 (6 bases). The V end lost 7 bases, the J end lost 7 bases, and 16 bases lay between the germline ends. From germline, CDR1 is SEHNR and CDR2 FQNEAQ (reference sequence). The CDR3 is made up of 13 amino acids. The CDR3 sequence is CASTPGGPGEAFF. As DNA, the CDR3 is TGTGCCAGCACCCCCGGGGGGCCGGGTGAAGCTTTCTTT.

Ten or more counts support this clonotype. This rearrangement joins TRBV9 to TRBJ2-1, with 9 bases fitting TRBD2. Per germline, CDR1 SGDLS and CDR2 YYNGEE. With V trimmed by 4 bases and J by 7 bases, 9 bases remained unmatched. The CDR3 is 15 residues long. The CDR3 sequence: CASSHVAGGTNEQFF. CDR3 bases: TGTGCCAGCAGCCACGTGGCGGGAGGGACGAATGAGCAGTTCTTC.

As regards this clonotype: A much larger clone lies one base from this, so it may be a read error. The chain has TRBV28 and TRBJ1-4, with a weak D call TRBD1 (5 bases). Trimming shortened V by 6 bases and J by 0 bases, and 11 bases separated the two germline ends. The germline CDR1 and CDR2 sequences are MDHEN and SYDVKM. The CDR3 sequence is 15 residues long. The chain's CDR3 is CASRLTVATNEKLFF. As DNA, the CDR3 is TGTGCCAGCAGGCTGACAGTTGCAACTAATGAAAAACTGTTTTTT.

This clonotype was recorded many times. The junction departs from germline at one end; a sequencing error may be responsible. The chain has TRBV28 and TRBJ1-1; D unresolved. The CDR3 length is 17 residues. Germline V lookup: CDR1 MDHEN, CDR2 SYDVKM. CDR3 nucleotide sequence: TGTGCCAGCAGTTTGAAGTTAGACATCAGTTGGAACGCTGAAGCTTTCTTT. Its protein is CASSLKLDISWNAEAFF. Based on the CDR3 plus reference TRBV28 and TRBJ1-1, the full variable domain is DVKVTQSSRYLVKRTGEKVFLECVQDMDHENMFWYRQDPGLGLRLIYFSYDVKMKEKGDIPEGYSVSREKKERFSLILESASTNQTSMYLCASSLKLDISWNAEAFFGQGTRLTVV.

Within the sample, this clonotype is large. The V call is TRBV6-2 or TRBV6-3, the J call TRBJ2-5; 8 positions agree with TRBD2. The V gene's germline CDR1 is MNHEY and CDR2 SVGEGT. The CDR3 contains 17 residues. Trimming removed 0 bases from V and 2 bases from J; junction bases left unmatched: 8. DNA of the CDR3: TGTGCCAGCAGTTACTCGATCCGGGAGGGGAAACAAGAGACCCAGTACTTC. Its protein is CASSYSIREGKQETQYF.

V and J are TRBV20-1 and TRBJ2-5, with TRBD1 matching 8 bases. V shed 1 base, J shed 5 bases, and the junction held 6 bases outside the gene matches. Germline CDR1 reads DFQATT; CDR2 reads SNEGSKA (reference sequence). The CDR3 is 14 residues long. The CDR3 nucleotides read TGCAGTGCTAGAGCCGGACAGGGAGTGGAGACCCAGTACTTC. Encoded protein: CSARAGQGVETQYF.

This clonotype was counted at least ten times. This chain joins TRBV7-2 and TRBJ2-3; D unresolved. This CDR3 comprises 12 residues. The germline CDR1 and CDR2 sequences are SGHTA and FQGNSA. The V end was cut by 5 bases, the J end by 5 bases, with 8 bases between. This chain's CDR3 is CASSLTRDTQYF. Here the CDR3 DNA reads TGTGCCAGCAGCCTAACAAGAGATACGCAGTATTTT. Based on the CDR3 plus reference TRBV7-2 and TRBJ2-3, the full variable domain is GAGVSQSPSNKVTEKGKDVELRCDPISGHTALYWYRQSLGQGLEFLIYFQGNSAPDKSGLPSDRFSAERTGGSVSTLTIQRTQQEDSAVYLCASSLTRDTQYFGPGTRLTVL.

This clonotype was observed a handful of times. This chain uses TRBV7-9 with TRBJ2-1; TRBD1 aligns across 8 bases. This CDR3 has 16 amino acids. V dropped 2 bases and J dropped 4; count of bases not matched to a gene: 7. Germline CDR1 and CDR2: SEHNR and FQNEAQ (reference sequence). The CDR3 protein is CASSLFLGQVYNEQFF. The CDR3 region has the DNA TGTGCCAGCAGCTTATTCTTGGGACAGGTATACAATGAGCAGTTCTTC.

This clonotype was detected ten times or more. This chain connects TRBV28 to TRBJ2-3, with D perhaps assigned TRBD1 or TRBD2 (5 bases each). CDR3 length: 13 residues. Germline-derived CDR1 and CDR2 are MDHEN and SYDVKM. V was trimmed by 6 bases and J by 5 bases, leaving 12 bases between them. CDR3 sequence: CASSPGAKDTQYF. The DNA for the CDR3 is TGTGCCAGCAGCCCCGGGGCTAAAGATACGCAGTATTTT.

The sample holds many counts of this clonotype. This chain connects TRBV28 to TRBJ2-2, with 10 bases identical to TRBD2. Germline values: CDR1 MDHEN, CDR2 SYDVKM. CDR3 length equals 15 residues. V was pared by 4 bases and J by 6 bases, with 5 bases of the junction left unmatched. The CDR3 DNA reads as TGTGCCAGCAGTTCAGCGGGAGGGAGGGCCGGGGAGCTGTTTTTT. Translating gives CASSSAGGRAGELFF.

The V and J genes are TRBV27 and TRBJ2-1, with TRBD2 as a possible D gene (5 bases). The germline CDR1 and CDR2 sequences are MNHEY and SMNVEV (reference sequence). The CDR3 loop spans 14 amino acids. Trimming shortened V by 8 bases and J by 5 bases, and 16 bases separated the two germline ends. The CDR3 sequence: CASRPRAWNNEQFF. In nucleotides, the CDR3 is TGTGCCAGCCGACCGCGGGCTTGGAACAATGAGCAGTTCTTC.

The rearrangement links TRBV19 to TRBJ1-6; tentatively, D is TRBD1 (5 bases). The CDR3 extends over 16 amino acids. The germline V gene has CDR1 LNHDA and CDR2 SQIVND (reference sequence). Trimming took off 5 bases at V and 0 bases at J, with 11 bases between the two ends. Here the CDR3 reads CASSPYRSSYNSPLHF. The DNA of the CDR3 is TGTGCCAGTAGTCCGTACAGGAGCTCCTATAATTCACCCCTCCACTTT.

This clonotype was detected ten times or more. The chain uses TRBV5-1 and TRBJ1-1, with 8 bases lining up with TRBD1. J lost 0 bases, V lost 0 bases, and 4 bases had no gene match. Germline-derived CDR1 and CDR2 are SGHRS and YFSETQ. CDR3 length: 16 residues. The CDR3 sequence: CASSLGDRGLNTEAFF. DNA of the CDR3: TGCGCCAGCAGCTTGGGAGACAGGGGACTGAACACTGAAGCTTTCTTT.

Many counts were recorded for this clonotype. This chain joins TRBV28 and TRBJ1-6, with D possibly being TRBD1 (6 bases). Germline V gene lookup returns CDR1 MDHEN and CDR2 SYDVKM. The CDR3 is made up of 16 amino acids. V was clipped by 6 bases and J by 6 bases, with 18 bases between them. CDR3 coding DNA: TGTGCCAGCAGGGGTTGGACAGTTGGGGGTAATTCACCCCTCCACTTT. The encoded protein is CASRGWTVGGNSPLHF.

This clonotype was seen once. The V call is TRBV6-2 or TRBV6-3, the J call TRBJ2-3; D not certain. Trimming shortened V by 2 bases and J by 2 bases, and 14 bases separated the two germline ends. The CDR3 extends over 16 amino acids. The germline CDR1 and CDR2 sequences are MNHEY and SVGEGT. CDR3 sequence (DNA): TGTGCCAGCAGTTACGGAACCGGGCTCAACACAGATACGCAGTATTTT. Protein product: CASSYGTGLNTDTQYF.

To note about this clonotype: At one of its ends the junction is not consistent with the germline gene, which may arise from a read error. The chain employs TRBV19 and TRBJ1-5; no clear D gene. This CDR3 is 14 amino acids long. The germline V gene encodes CDR1 LNHDA and CDR2 SQIVND (reference sequence). The CDR3 DNA sequence: TGTGCCAGTAGTATAGTAGGGTACGAGGCAGCCGCGGATTTT. Its translation is CASSIVGYEAAADF. Variable domain in full (rest from reference TRBV19 and TRBJ1-5): DGGITQSPKYLFRKEGQNVTLSCEQNLNHDAMYWYRQDPGQGLRLIYYSQIVNDFQKGDIAEGYSVSREKKESFPLTVTSAQKNPTAFYLCASSIVGYEAAADFGDGTRLSIL.